The rows below give T cell receptor beta chains drawn from one sample of a study of T cells in Graves' hyperthyroidism and ophthalmopathy. TCRdb reprocessed the multiplex PCR reads via MiXCR and lists one record per CDR3 protein. The repertoire holds 450,000 to 700,000 distinct CDR3 sequences, under 60% seen once, with approximately 8.4% in the top ten. The specimen sequenced was peripheral blood or thyroid tissue (not recorded which). Source of these receptors: a woman under 30 with Graves' hyperthyroidism. CDR3s include the opening cysteine and the closing phenylalanine or tryptophan. A D gene is named only where the DNA matches it firmly. Size values are once, few and many counts, or a class for expanded clones, and some rows have none.

V,J,D,size,CDR3,DNA
TRBV11-3,TRBJ2-5,NA,many,CASSSLEGGETQYF,TGTGCCAGCAGCTCCCTCGAAGGGGGAGAGACCCAGTACTTC
TRBV2,TRBJ2-1,NA,NA,CATKRHSSYNEQFF,TGTGCCACCAAAAGACATAGCTCCTACAATGAGCAGTTCTTC
TRBV7-8,TRBJ2-3,NA,few,CASSLPDYTDTQYF,TGTGCCAGCAGCTTGCCGGATTACACAGATACGCAGTATTTT
TRBV6-5,TRBJ1-2,NA,many,CASSYRQNYGYTF,TGTGCCAGCAGTTACCGTCAGAACTATGGCTACACCTTC
TRBV29-1,TRBJ2-7,TRBD2,once,CSVPGLGSSYEQYF,TGCAGCGTCCCGGGACTAGGGAGCTCCTACGAGCAGTACTTC
TRBV2,TRBJ2-7,NA,NA,CASRGYNEQYF,TGTGCCTCGAGGGGTTATAATGAGCAGTACTTC
TRBV2,TRBJ1-4,NA,once,CAIPGQVEKLFF,TGTGCCATCCCTGGGCAGGTTGAAAAACTGTTTTTT
TRBV10-1,TRBJ2-2,NA,many,CASSDSRNTGELFF,TGCGCCAGCAGTGACTCGAGGAACACCGGGGAGCTGTTTTTT
TRBV29-1,TRBJ1-6,NA,NA,CSLEGSSYNSPLHF,TGCAGCTTAGAGGGCAGCTCCTATAATTCACCCCTCCACTTT
TRBV7-4,TRBJ1-5,NA,NA,CASSVRDGYEHF,TGTGCCAGCAGCGTCCGGGACGGCTACGAGCATTTT
TRBV4-3,TRBJ1-4,NA,many,CASSQDVAGEEKLFF,TGCGCCAGCAGCCAAGACGTGGCAGGGGAAGAAAAACTGTTTTTT
TRBV5-1,TRBJ2-2,NA,many,CASSLTGRMNTGELFF,TGCGCCAGCAGCTTGACGGGACGGATGAACACCGGGGAGCTGTTTTTT
TRBV27,TRBJ2-7,NA,NA,CASSFRGQTYEQYF,TGTGCCAGCAGTTTTCGGGGACAAACCTACGAGCAGTACTTC
TRBV20-1,TRBJ2-2,TRBD1,NA,CSAARTGANTGELFF,TGCAGTGCCGCGAGGACAGGGGCGAACACCGGGGAGCTGTTCTTT
TRBV7-8,TRBJ1-5,NA,many,CASSLDEEIRDVNQPQHF,TGTGCCAGCAGCTTAGATGAGGAAATTCGGGATGTCAATCAGCCCCAGCATTTT
TRBV7-3,TRBJ1-2,NA,NA,CASSQPGYGYTF,TGTGCCAGCAGCCAACCCGGGTATGGCTACACCTTC
TRBV18,TRBJ2-7,NA,NA,CASSPTLGLNHEQYF,TGTGCCAGCTCACCAACACTAGGTTTAAACCACGAGCAGTACTTC
TRBV5-1,TRBJ2-7,TRBD1,NA,CASSLVDRGAYEQYF,TGCGCCAGCAGCTTGGTTGACAGGGGAGCCTACGAGCAGTACTTC
TRBV29-1,TRBJ1-1,NA,NA,CSLVSDSGEAFF,TGCAGCTTGGTGTCAGATAGCGGTGAAGCTTTCTTT
TRBV7-9,TRBJ1-2,NA,many,CASSFYIRMGKMDYGYTF,TGTGCCAGCAGCTTCTACATAAGAATGGGCAAGATGGACTATGGCTACACCTTC
TRBV5-5,TRBJ2-7,TRBD2,NA,CASRSPGTSGSYEQYF,TGTGCCAGCAGATCCCCCGGGACTAGCGGCTCCTACGAGCAGTACTTC
TRBV6-6,TRBJ2-2,TRBD1,NA,CASSNQGTVDTGELFF,TGTGCCAGCAGTAACCAAGGGACAGTGGACACCGGGGAGCTGTTTTTT
TRBV19,TRBJ2-1,NA,NA,CASKTAEGYNEQFF,TGTGCCAGTAAAACAGCGGAGGGGTACAATGAGCAGTTCTTC
TRBV12-5,TRBJ1-4,TRBD1,NA,CASGFSGQGGEKLFF,TGTGCTAGTGGTTTCTCGGGACAGGGCGGCGAAAAACTGTTTTTT
TRBV6-6,TRBJ1-5,NA,many,CASSSYTGYSNQPQHF,TGTGCCAGCAGTTCATATACAGGGTATAGCAATCAGCCCCAGCATTTT
TRBV5-1,TRBJ2-5,TRBD2,many,CASRGTSQQETQYF,TGCGCCAGCAGGGGGACTAGCCAACAAGAGACCCAGTACTTC
TRBV20-1,TRBJ2-7,TRBD2,many,CSAEELVLAGAKYEQYF,TGCAGTGCTGAAGAGCTGGTGTTAGCGGGAGCCAAATACGAGCAGTACTTC
TRBV12-5,TRBJ1-6,NA,NA,CASGLVPTLSRQFDSPLHF,TGTGCTAGTGGTTTGGTACCCACCCTCTCCAGACAGTTTGATTCACCCCTCCACTTT
TRBV5-1,TRBJ2-7,NA,few,CASSLGGAKSEQYF,TGCGCCAGCAGCTTGGGGGGCGCGAAGTCCGAGCAGTACTTC
TRBV25-1,TRBJ1-2,NA,NA,CASSASLKGTTSGRGYTF,TGTGCCAGCAGTGCTAGTTTGAAGGGGACAACAAGTGGGAGAGGCTACACCTTC
TRBV10-1,TRBJ1-6,NA,NA,CASRGESPLHF,TGCGCCAGCAGGGGAGAATCACCCCTCCACTTT
TRBV19,TRBJ1-5,NA,NA,CASSIVRGDEHF,TGTGCCAGTAGTATAGTGCGGGGCGATGAGCATTTT
TRBV20-1,TRBJ1-1,TRBD1,many,CSATETGEYGAFF,TGCAGTGCTACAGAGACAGGGGAATATGGAGCTTTCTTT
TRBV7-6,TRBJ2-2,TRBD1,NA,CASSDDRVITGELFF,TGTGCCAGCAGCGATGACAGGGTGATAACCGGGGAGCTGTTTTTT
TRBV7-2,TRBJ2-7,TRBD1,NA,CASSRDRAYNEQYF,TGTGCCAGCAGCCGGGACAGGGCCTACAATGAGCAGTACTTC
TRBV15,TRBJ2-1,TRBD2,NA,CATSSREGEQFF,TGTGCCACCAGCAGCAGGGAGGGTGAGCAGTTCTTC
TRBV16,TRBJ2-7,NA,few,CASQGGQSYEQYF,TGTGCCAGCCAGGGAGGACAGTCCTACGAGCAGTACTTC
TRBV20-1,TRBJ2-2,NA,NA,CSAVNTGELSF,TGCAGTGCTGTAAACACCGGGGAGCTGTCTTTT
TRBV20-1,TRBJ2-7,TRBD2,many,CSAPQREAGSYEQYF,TGCAGTGCCCCTCAACGGGAGGCCGGATCCTACGAGCAGTACTTC
TRBV7-3,TRBJ2-2,TRBD1,many,CASSQGQLTGELFF,TGCGCCAGCAGCCAGGGACAGTTGACCGGGGAGCTGTTTTTT
TRBV6-1,TRBJ2-2,TRBD2,few,CASSRPVELAGGNTGELFF,TGTGCCAGCAGCAGGCCAGTAGAGTTAGCGGGGGGGAACACCGGGGAGCTGTTTTTT